Below, one T cell receptor beta chain is given with its context. Antigen: not known. CDR3 length: 14 residues. Trimming left V 4 bases short and J 7 bases short, with 16 bases between. The germline V gene has CDR1 SEHNR and CDR2 FQNEAQ (reference sequence). Clones were read by immunoSEQ multiplex PCR, and TCRdb kept only the in-frame ones, dropping some. The repertoire holds approximately 22,000 clones, with about nine tenths as singletons. These data come from a study of T cell clonotyping in hematopoietic cell transplantation. About the research overall: Cytoreduction preceded collection of pretransplant recipient samples. The study, taken as a whole, reports: After transplant, recipient diversity fell while pathologically expanded clonotypes grew through day 180. Broader posttransplant TCR repertoire diversity was predicted by graft donor and pretransplant recipient Inverse Simpson Index values.

Stated time point: recipient sample about 28 days before transplant, after cytoreduction. The rearrangement joins TRBV7-9 to TRBJ1-2; D call uncertain. This clonotype originated in a man younger than 35 with biphenotypic leukemia. Some clones in this sample may be carry-over from other donors' samples. The material was peripheral blood mononuclear cells, obtained before stem cell transplant. Here the CDR3 reads CASSSSPWLVGYTF. The CDR3 DNA sequence: TGTGCCAGCAGCTCATCCCCGTGGTTAGTTGGCTACACCTTC.